This is a list of T cell receptor beta chains from one sample in a study of technical replicates of blood from a handful of donors. Assay used: immunoSEQ multiplex PCR; TCRdb lists only in-frame clones, some missing. The profile covers some 70,000 clones, with 85% to 95% appearing a single time and 0.38% taken by the ten largest. Sequencing was done on a sample of T cells isolated from PBMCs. The source of these receptors is a human donor in good health. The CDR3 runs from the conserved cysteine through the conserved F or W. Fields, in order: J gene, V gene, D gene, clone size, CDR3 length, CDR3 DNA, CDR3 protein. D genes are given only for firm matches. Rows may omit the clone size; those that give it use once, few, many or a size class.

j_gene: TRBJ2-1
v_gene: TRBV29-1
d_gene: .
abundance: .
len: 11
CDR3nt: TGCAGCGTTGAACAAGAGATTGAGCAGTTCTTC
CDR3aa: CSVEQEIEQFF

j_gene: TRBJ1-1
v_gene: TRBV4-3
d_gene: .
abundance: few
len: 16
CDR3nt: TGCGCCAGCAGCCAAAAGCAGGGCGTTATGAACACTGAAGCTTTCTTT
CDR3aa: CASSQKQGVMNTEAFF

j_gene: TRBJ2-5
v_gene: TRBV6-5
d_gene: .
abundance: .
len: 14
CDR3nt: TGTGCCGCCAGGGGGACGGGAGTCAGTGAGACCCAGTACTTC
CDR3aa: CAARGTGVSETQYF

j_gene: TRBJ2-7
v_gene: TRBV7-9
d_gene: TRBD2
abundance: .
len: 16
CDR3nt: TGTGCCAGCAGCTCAGACCAGCGGGAGACGCGCTACGAGCAGTACTTC
CDR3aa: CASSSDQRETRYEQYF

j_gene: TRBJ1-2
v_gene: TRBV19
d_gene: TRBD1
abundance: .
len: 13
CDR3nt: TGTGCCAGTAGCCGACAGGGAAACTATGGCTACACCTTC
CDR3aa: CASSRQGNYGYTF

j_gene: TRBJ1-3
v_gene: TRBV5-1
d_gene: .
abundance: few
len: 14
CDR3nt: TGCGCCAGCAGCTTGGCAGGGTTTGGAAACACCATATATTTT
CDR3aa: CASSLAGFGNTIYF

j_gene: TRBJ2-2
v_gene: TRBV7-3
d_gene: TRBD2
abundance: .
len: 16
CDR3nt: TGTACCAGCAGCCTCCGGGACTATAGATCAACCGGGGAGCTGTTTTTT
CDR3aa: CTSSLRDYRSTGELFF

j_gene: TRBJ2-1
v_gene: TRBV11-2
d_gene: TRBD2
abundance: .
len: 19
CDR3nt: TGTGCCAGCAGCAAAAGGGCGGGAGGGAGCCGAGATATCTACAATGAGCAGTTCTTC
CDR3aa: CASSKRAGGSRDIYNEQFF

j_gene: TRBJ2-3
v_gene: TRBV19
d_gene: .
abundance: .
len: 13
CDR3nt: TGTGCCAGTAGAGAGGATGGAACAGATACGCAGTATTTT
CDR3aa: CASREDGTDTQYF

j_gene: TRBJ1-1
v_gene: TRBV28
d_gene: .
abundance: .
len: 16
CDR3nt: TGTGCCAGCAACTCGTGGGGCGGGGCGGAGGTAACTGAAGCTTTCTTT
CDR3aa: CASNSWGGAEVTEAFF

j_gene: TRBJ2-3
v_gene: TRBV19
d_gene: .
abundance: once
len: 15
CDR3nt: TGTGCCAGTAGTATTCGGCGGATCGACACAGATACGCAGTATTTT
CDR3aa: CASSIRRIDTDTQYF

j_gene: TRBJ2-7
v_gene: TRBV6-6
d_gene: TRBD2
abundance: .
len: 14
CDR3nt: TGTGCCAGCAGTTACATTTCAGCGGGAGATGTGCAGTACTTC
CDR3aa: CASSYISAGDVQYF

j_gene: TRBJ1-5
v_gene: TRBV4-2
d_gene: .
abundance: .
len: 14
CDR3nt: TGTGCCAGCAGCCAAGAAGGTAGAGGACAGCCCCAGCATTTT
CDR3aa: CASSQEGRGQPQHF

j_gene: TRBJ1-1
v_gene: TRBV6-4
d_gene: .
abundance: once
len: 14
CDR3nt: TGTGCCAGCAGCCTAGGGGGTGAGAACACTGAAGCTTTCTTT
CDR3aa: CASSLGGENTEAFF

j_gene: TRBJ2-2
v_gene: TRBV2
d_gene: .
abundance: once
len: 16
CDR3nt: TGTGCCAGCAGTGATCCTACAGCAAGAAACACCGGGGAGCTGTTTTTT
CDR3aa: CASSDPTARNTGELFF

j_gene: TRBJ2-1
v_gene: TRBV28
d_gene: TRBD1
abundance: .
len: 16
CDR3nt: TGTGCCAGCAGTTTCCTAACAGGGGGCAAGTGGAATGAGCAGTTCTTC
CDR3aa: CASSFLTGGKWNEQFF

j_gene: TRBJ2-1
v_gene: TRBV11-2
d_gene: TRBD2
abundance: .
len: 14
CDR3nt: TGTGCCAGCAGCCTACTAGCGGGACCCCATGAGCAGTTCTTC
CDR3aa: CASSLLAGPHEQFF

j_gene: TRBJ1-4
v_gene: TRBV10-3
d_gene: .
abundance: .
len: 15
CDR3nt: TGTGCCATCAGTGAGTCCCAGATAACTAATGAAAAACTGTTTTTT
CDR3aa: CAISESQITNEKLFF

j_gene: TRBJ1-1
v_gene: TRBV2
d_gene: .
abundance: once
len: 13
CDR3nt: TGTGCCAGCATCGGCGGGGGAGTGACTGAAGCTTTCTTT
CDR3aa: CASIGGGVTEAFF

j_gene: TRBJ1-3
v_gene: TRBV9
d_gene: .
abundance: .
len: 16
CDR3nt: TGTGCCAGCAGCCCCCGTCTGGGGGGGTATGGAAACACCATATATTTT
CDR3aa: CASSPRLGGYGNTIYF

j_gene: TRBJ2-7
v_gene: TRBV28
d_gene: .
abundance: .
len: 15
CDR3nt: TGTGCCAGCAGTTTAACCCCTTTTGGCGGCTACGAGCAGTACTTC
CDR3aa: CASSLTPFGGYEQYF

j_gene: TRBJ2-1
v_gene: TRBV10-1
d_gene: TRBD2
abundance: .
len: 14
CDR3nt: TGCGCCAGCAGTACGACTAGCGGGAGCAATGAGCAGTTCTTC
CDR3aa: CASSTTSGSNEQFF

j_gene: TRBJ1-1
v_gene: TRBV13
d_gene: .
abundance: .
len: 15
CDR3nt: TGTGCCAGCAGTGCCACAGGAGACGGGCACACTGAAGCTTTCTTT
CDR3aa: CASSATGDGHTEAFF

j_gene: TRBJ2-3
v_gene: TRBV27
d_gene: .
abundance: .
len: 14
CDR3nt: TGTGCCAGCAGTTTCCAGGATAGCACAGATACGCAGTATTTT
CDR3aa: CASSFQDSTDTQYF

j_gene: TRBJ2-7
v_gene: TRBV10-2
d_gene: .
abundance: .
len: 15
CDR3nt: TGCGCCAGCAGTGATCTTCAAATTCAACTAGAGGAGCAGTACTTC
CDR3aa: CASSDLQIQLEEQYF

j_gene: TRBJ1-1
v_gene: TRBV9
d_gene: .
abundance: .
len: 15
CDR3nt: TGTGCCAGCAGCGTTACAGGTAGGGCGGTCTCTGAAGCTTTCTTT
CDR3aa: CASSVTGRAVSEAFF

j_gene: TRBJ2-7
v_gene: TRBV6-5
d_gene: TRBD2
abundance: once
len: 13
CDR3nt: TGTGCCAGCACGCCTAGCGGGGACTACGAGCAGTACTTC
CDR3aa: CASTPSGDYEQYF

j_gene: TRBJ1-5
v_gene: TRBV6-1
d_gene: .
abundance: .
len: 13
CDR3nt: TGTGCCAGCAGTCCCACAGGGAATCAGCCCCAGCATTTT
CDR3aa: CASSPTGNQPQHF

j_gene: TRBJ1-1
v_gene: TRBV15
d_gene: .
abundance: .
len: 16
CDR3nt: TGTGCCACCAGCAGAGATAGACAGTCTATGAACACTGAAGCTTTCTTT
CDR3aa: CATSRDRQSMNTEAFF

j_gene: TRBJ1-1
v_gene: TRBV19
d_gene: .
abundance: once
len: 12
CDR3nt: TGTGCCAGTATTGGACAGCAAGTGAGAGCTTTCTTT
CDR3aa: CASIGQQVRAFF